One and the same sample provided the 8 T cell receptor beta chains below, sequenced in a study of cytomegalovirus exposure and HLA in healthy donors. The PCR ran on 60 Vbeta and 13 Jbeta primers. The data were produced by immunoSEQ multiplex PCR, yet TCRdb's version contains in-frame clones alone and is incomplete. Of about 190,000 clones in the sample, about 81% were seen once. What was sequenced was PBMCs. Every receptor here comes from a woman in her late teens or twenties in good health and CMV-seropositive.

The chain recombines TRBV2 with TRBJ2-5; a weak D match, TRBD1 (5 bases). Matching the DNA end better, TRBJ2-7 makes the J call doubtful. Germline lookup yields CDR1 SNHLY and CDR2 FYNNEI. The CDR3 has 13 amino acids. CDR3 residues: CASSDSLSYEQYF. CDR3 sequence (DNA): TGTGCCAGCAGCGACAGCCTCTCCTACGAGCAGTACTTC.

The CDR3 coding sequence is TGTGCCTGGAGGGGTTTTGGGGCCGCCACAGATACGCAGTATTTT. Protein product: CAWRGFGAATDTQYF. The chain combines TRBV30 with TRBJ2-3; the D gene is possibly TRBD1 (5 bases). Trimming pared 3 bases from V and 2 bases from J, leaving 15 bases between. The germline gives CDR1 GTSNPN, CDR2 SVGIG (reference sequence). The CDR3 contains 15 residues. The whole variable domain, filled in from reference TRBV30 and TRBJ2-3, reads SQTIHQWPATLVQPVGSPLSLECTVEGTSNPNLYWYRQAAGRGLQLLFYSVGIGQISSEVPQNLSASRPQDRQFILSSKKLLLSDSGFYLCAWRGFGAATDTQYFGPGTRLTVL.

The chain has TRBV11-1 and TRBJ1-1; D remains ambiguous. The V end was cut by 6 bases, the J end by 4 bases, with 9 bases between. The CDR3 spans 12 residues. Germline-derived CDR1 and CDR2 are SGHAT and FQDESV (reference sequence). The CDR3 sequence: CASRLSGTEAFF. CDR3 sequence (DNA): TGTGCCAGCAGGTTGTCAGGCACTGAAGCTTTCTTT.

The chain combines TRBV19 with TRBJ1-1, with D unclear. The V gene's germline CDR1 is LNHDA and CDR2 SQIVND (reference sequence). This CDR3 is 15 amino acids long. Between the trimmed V and J ends, which lost 8 bases and 3 bases, there was a span of 19 bases. The CDR3 DNA follows: TGTGCCAGTCTATACCCTGCGAGCAGGCACACTGAAGCTTTCTTT. This sequence encodes CASLYPASRHTEAFF.

The rearrangement links TRBV29-1 to TRBJ2-5, with 7 positions matching TRBD1. Germline assignment: CDR1 SQVTM and CDR2 ANQGSEA. The trim removed 6 bases at V and 5 bases at J, leaving 6 bases unmatched. The CDR3 loop spans 12 amino acids. The CDR3 DNA follows: TGCAGCGTCCCGACAGGGTTGGAGACCCAGTACTTC. It encodes CSVPTGLETQYF.

The chain is built from TRBV2 and TRBJ2-1; 10 nucleotides align to TRBD1. The CDR3 length is 14 residues. Germline V gene sequence: CDR1 SNHLY, CDR2 FYNNEI. Trimming took 5 bases from V and 10 from J; bases not matched to a gene: 8. The chain's CDR3 is CASSKRQGAREQFF. In DNA, the CDR3 is TGTGCCAGCAGTAAACGACAGGGGGCTAGGGAGCAGTTCTTC.

This rearrangement joins TRBV10-3 to TRBJ2-7, with D perhaps matching TRBD1 (6 bases). Germline assignment: CDR1 ENHRY and CDR2 SYGVKD. V was shortened by 4 bases and J by 4 bases, with 17 bases between the two germline ends. CDR3 length: 15 amino acids. The CDR3 DNA reads TGTGCCATCAGTGGGGGTAGCGAAGGGGGATACGAGCAGTACTTC. This sequence encodes CAISGGSEGGYEQYF.

This sequence joins TRBV4-1 and TRBJ1-5; no reliable D call. The CDR3 is 15 amino acids. Germline CDR1 MGHRA, CDR2 YSYEKL. The V end lost 1 base, the J end lost 0 bases, and 7 bases lay between the germline ends. The CDR3 region has the DNA TGCGCCAGCAGCCAAGGGCATGCTAGCAATCAGCCCCAGCATTTT. Translation gives CASSQGHASNQPQHF.